A selection of T cell receptor beta chains follows, all from one sample in a study of blood T cell repertoires in COVID-19. The data were produced by immunoSEQ multiplex PCR, yet TCRdb's version contains in-frame clones alone and is incomplete. The profile shows 390,000 or so clones, roughly 85% of them singletons. Sequencing was done on a sample of peripheral blood. Source of these receptors: a woman in her twenties or thirties with active or convalescent COVID-19. The CDR3 runs from the conserved cysteine through the conserved F or W. D genes are given only for firm matches. The size of a clone is reported for some rows only, either as once, few or many, or as a class for expanded clones.

D gene: -
clone size: -
V gene: TRBV4-2
J gene: TRBJ2-1
CDR3 protein: CASSHEGLSNEQFF
CDR3 DNA: TGTGCCAGCAGCCACGAGGGTTTAAGCAATGAGCAGTTCTTC

D gene: -
clone size: -
V gene: TRBV28
J gene: TRBJ1-4
CDR3 protein: CASTSTGQNEKLFF
CDR3 DNA: TGTGCCAGCACTTCGACAGGACAGAATGAAAAACTGTTTTTT

D gene: TRBD1
clone size: -
V gene: TRBV7-8
J gene: TRBJ2-3
CDR3 protein: CASSWTGGTDTQYF
CDR3 DNA: TGTGCCAGCTCTTGGACAGGGGGTACAGATACGCAGTATTTT

D gene: TRBD2
clone size: -
V gene: TRBV4-1
J gene: TRBJ2-3
CDR3 protein: CASSQDMPRLAGDPTDTQYF
CDR3 DNA: TGCGCCAGCAGCCAAGATATGCCCCGACTAGCGGGAGACCCCACAGATACGCAGTATTTT

D gene: -
clone size: -
V gene: TRBV18
J gene: TRBJ2-5
CDR3 protein: CASSLTSGQETQYF
CDR3 DNA: TGTGCCAGCTCACTCACCTCGGGGCAAGAGACCCAGTACTTC

D gene: -
clone size: -
V gene: TRBV19
J gene: TRBJ1-2
CDR3 protein: CASSADSHGYGYTF
CDR3 DNA: TGTGCCAGTAGCGCGGACAGCCATGGGTATGGCTACACCTTC

D gene: TRBD1
clone size: -
V gene: TRBV28
J gene: TRBJ1-5
CDR3 protein: CASGRTGVGSNQPQHF
CDR3 DNA: TGTGCCAGCGGACGGACAGGGGTCGGCAGCAATCAGCCCCAGCATTTT

D gene: TRBD2
clone size: once
V gene: TRBV5-6
J gene: TRBJ2-1
CDR3 protein: CASIKTSGGYNEQFF
CDR3 DNA: TGTGCCAGCATTAAGACTAGCGGGGGATACAATGAGCAGTTCTTC

D gene: -
clone size: -
V gene: TRBV5-6
J gene: TRBJ1-6
CDR3 protein: CASSLPSYNSPLHF
CDR3 DNA: TGTGCCAGCAGCTTGCCCAGTTATAATTCACCCCTCCACTTT

D gene: -
clone size: -
V gene: TRBV18
J gene: TRBJ2-7
CDR3 protein: CASSPPGGGPRSYEQYF
CDR3 DNA: TGTGCCAGCTCACCACCTGGAGGTGGCCCCCGCTCCTACGAGCAGTACTTC

D gene: TRBD1
clone size: -
V gene: TRBV6-5
J gene: TRBJ1-2
CDR3 protein: CASSPGGQGASGYTF
CDR3 DNA: TGTGCCAGCAGTCCTGGGGGACAGGGGGCGTCTGGCTACACCTTC

D gene: -
clone size: -
V gene: TRBV4-1
J gene: TRBJ1-1
CDR3 protein: CASSQVGGIGAFF
CDR3 DNA: TGCGCCAGCAGCCAAGTGGGGGGAATTGGAGCTTTCTTT

D gene: TRBD1
clone size: -
V gene: TRBV9
J gene: TRBJ2-3
CDR3 protein: CASSQGAKSTDTQYF
CDR3 DNA: TGTGCCAGCAGTCAGGGGGCTAAAAGCACAGATACGCAGTATTTT

D gene: -
clone size: -
V gene: TRBV5-4
J gene: TRBJ1-6
CDR3 protein: CASSLALGNNSPLHF
CDR3 DNA: TGTGCCAGCAGCTTGGCCTTGGGCAATAATTCACCCCTCCACTTT

D gene: -
clone size: -
V gene: TRBV27
J gene: TRBJ2-3
CDR3 protein: CASSPYGQSADTQYF
CDR3 DNA: TGTGCCAGCAGTCCCTACGGACAGTCCGCAGATACGCAGTATTTT

D gene: TRBD1
clone size: -
V gene: TRBV6-5
J gene: TRBJ2-3
CDR3 protein: CASRRQGTDTQYF
CDR3 DNA: TGTGCCAGCAGACGACAGGGAACAGATACGCAGTATTTT

D gene: -
clone size: -
V gene: TRBV28
J gene: TRBJ1-3
CDR3 protein: CASSPPGQFSGNTIYF
CDR3 DNA: TGTGCCAGCAGTCCACCCGGACAGTTCTCTGGAAACACCATATATTTT

D gene: TRBD1
clone size: -
V gene: TRBV7-2
J gene: TRBJ2-1
CDR3 protein: CASSLFLFPGTGKSNEQFF
CDR3 DNA: TGTGCCAGCAGCTTATTTCTCTTCCCTGGGACAGGGAAGAGCAATGAGCAGTTCTTC

D gene: TRBD1
clone size: -
V gene: TRBV4-1
J gene: TRBJ2-3
CDR3 protein: CASSQGGQGVTDTQYF
CDR3 DNA: TGCGCCAGCAGCCAAGGAGGACAGGGTGTGACAGATACGCAGTATTTT

D gene: -
clone size: -
V gene: TRBV19
J gene: TRBJ1-2
CDR3 protein: CASSRGTDGYTF
CDR3 DNA: TGTGCCAGTAGTCGGGGGACCGATGGCTACACCTTC

D gene: -
clone size: -
V gene: TRBV2
J gene: TRBJ1-2
CDR3 protein: CASSVGLLRMGNYGYTF
CDR3 DNA: TGTGCCAGCAGTGTGGGGCTCCTAAGAATGGGTAACTATGGCTACACCTTC

D gene: TRBD1
clone size: -
V gene: TRBV18
J gene: TRBJ1-2
CDR3 protein: CASSPDRGYGYTF
CDR3 DNA: TGTGCCAGCTCACCGGACAGGGGCTATGGCTACACCTTC

D gene: -
clone size: -
V gene: TRBV29-1
J gene: TRBJ2-1
CDR3 protein: CSVAGTLGDEQFF
CDR3 DNA: TGCAGCGTCGCCGGGACATTGGGGGATGAGCAGTTCTTC

D gene: -
clone size: -
V gene: TRBV6-7
J gene: TRBJ1-4
CDR3 protein: CASSQGHRSHNEKLFF
CDR3 DNA: TGTGCCAGCAGTCAGGGACACAGGTCCCATAATGAAAAACTGTTTTTT

D gene: -
clone size: -
V gene: TRBV9
J gene: TRBJ2-7
CDR3 protein: CASSAGDRSSYEQYF
CDR3 DNA: TGTGCCAGCAGCGCCGGAGACAGGAGCTCCTACGAGCAGTACTTC

D gene: -
clone size: -
V gene: TRBV19
J gene: TRBJ1-2
CDR3 protein: CASSSPGRGYGYTF
CDR3 DNA: TGTGCCAGTAGTTCCCCAGGGAGGGGCTATGGCTACACCTTC

D gene: -
clone size: -
V gene: TRBV7-2
J gene: TRBJ2-1
CDR3 protein: CASSLLRLERDEQFF
CDR3 DNA: TGTGCCAGCAGCTTATTGCGATTGGAGCGCGATGAGCAGTTCTTC